The clone carrying this T cell receptor beta chain was detected a few times. The same CDR3 arises from other DNA sequences in this sample as well. The V gene end was trimmed by 3 bases and the J gene end by 8 bases; junction bases not matched to a gene: 6. The CDR3 length is 14 residues. Germline V CDR1 and CDR2: LNHNV, YYDKDF (reference sequence). The data are from a study of blood T cell repertoires in COVID-19. On the study more broadly: Samples representing acute and convalescent COVID-19 were sourced from the United States, Italy and Spain. The analysed material was cDNA or gDNA that came from T cells, B-cell-depleted T cells, or PBMCs.

Original data processing: It was from reference gene primer amplification that nucleated cell counts were estimated. Only in-frame clones appear in the TCRdb table, and some are missing; sequencing was by immunoSEQ multiplex PCR. That table supplies the V and J calls and clone size; D and trimming were determined from the DNA. Counted here are more than 100,000 clones, roughly nine tenths occurring once; the ten biggest clones make up around 6.2%. The sequenced sample was peripheral blood. The clonotype comes from a human donor in a cohort sampled during active COVID-19. The chain carries TRBV15 and TRBJ1-4; TRBD1 aligns across 7 bases. CDR3 protein: CATSSTGVGEKLFF. DNA for the CDR3: TGTGCCACCAGCAGTACAGGGGTAGGGGAAAAACTGTTTTTT.